Listed below are T cell receptor beta chains from one sample, sequenced in a study of blood T cell repertoires in COVID-19. Only in-frame clones appear in the TCRdb table, and some are missing; sequencing was by immunoSEQ multiplex PCR. The sample includes about 280,000 clones, around nine tenths of them seen just once. The sequencing sample was made of peripheral blood. The source is a man aged 40-50 years with active or convalescent COVID-19. CDR3s include the opening cysteine and the closing phenylalanine or tryptophan. D genes are given only for firm matches. Expanded clones get a size class; other rows say once, few or many, or leave the size out.

clone_size j_call d_call v_call cdr3_nt cdr3_aa
few TRBJ2-1 . TRBV9 TGTGCCAGCAGCGGCCTATACAATGAGCAGTTCTTC CASSGLYNEQFF
. TRBJ1-5 TRBD1 TRBV11-3 TGTGCCAGCAGTCAGACAGGGGCGGGCAATCAGCCCCAGCATTTT CASSQTGAGNQPQHF
. TRBJ2-3 TRBD2 TRBV6-5 TGTGCCAGCAGTTACACTAGCGGGGGGGCCGGAGATACGCAGTATTTT CASSYTSGGAGDTQYF
. TRBJ2-4 TRBD2 TRBV2 TGTGCCAGCGGGCGGGGGAGGGACATTCAGTACTTC CASGRGRDIQYF
. TRBJ2-5 . TRBV7-9 TGTGCCAGCAGCCTTTCTTTCCAAGAGACCCAGTACTTC CASSLSFQETQYF
. TRBJ2-1 . TRBV5-1 TGCGCCAGCAGCCACGGCGGGACAGACTCGCGCGAGCAGTTCTTC CASSHGGTDSREQFF
. TRBJ2-1 TRBD1 TRBV6-6 TGTGCCAGCAGTTACTCCCGGGACAGACCAAACAATGAGCAGTTCTTC CASSYSRDRPNNEQFF
. TRBJ2-2 TRBD1 TRBV7-3 TGTGCCAGCAGCTCCCCGGGACAGGGGGCTAACACCGGGGAGCTGTTTTTT CASSSPGQGANTGELFF
once TRBJ2-1 . TRBV7-2 TGTGCCAGCAGCTTAGCGGCGGGGAGCTCCTACAATGAGCAGTTCTTC CASSLAAGSSYNEQFF
. TRBJ2-2 . TRBV5-4 TGTGCCAGCAGCTTGGGGAGTGGTGGCGGGGAGCTGTTTTTT CASSLGSGGGELFF
. TRBJ1-5 . TRBV6-5 TGTGCCAGCAGTTATCAGGAAAATCAGCCCCAGCATTTT CASSYQENQPQHF
. TRBJ1-1 TRBD1 TRBV2 TGTGCCAGCACCGTACAGGGGGCAACTGAAGCTTTCTTT CASTVQGATEAFF
. TRBJ1-1 TRBD1 TRBV28 TGTGCCAGCGCAGCAGGGGGTCTGAACACTGAAGCTTTCTTT CASAAGGLNTEAFF
. TRBJ2-1 . TRBV12-2 TGTGCAAGTCGCCCTAACAGGGTAAGCTCCTACAATGAGCAGTTCTTC CASRPNRVSSYNEQFF
. TRBJ1-2 TRBD1 TRBV6-5 TGTGCCAGCAGTTACTCGACAGGGGAAGGCGGCTACACCTTC CASSYSTGEGGYTF
. TRBJ1-1 . TRBV6-6 TGTGCCAGCAGAAACCGTGCGACTGAAGCTTTCTTT CASRNRATEAFF
. TRBJ1-6 TRBD1 TRBV5-8 TGTGCCAGCAGCCGGAAGGGACAGGGCAACAAACCCCTCCACTTT CASSRKGQGNKPLHF
. TRBJ2-1 TRBD2 TRBV9 TGTGCCAGCAGCGTAAATCCACCGGGACTAGCTACCTACAATGAGCAGTTCTTC CASSVNPPGLATYNEQFF
. TRBJ1-1 TRBD1 TRBV6-5 TGTGCCAGCAGAGGCAGGGGGTACACTGAAGCTTTCTTT CASRGRGYTEAFF
. TRBJ2-2 . TRBV7-3 TGTGCCAGCAAGGAAGGGAGGAACACCGGGGAGCTGTTTTTT CASKEGRNTGELFF
. TRBJ2-5 . TRBV9 TGTGCCAGCAGCTCCGAAAGGGCCTTTCGGGGGGAGACCCAGTACTTC CASSSERAFRGETQYF
. TRBJ1-4 TRBD1 TRBV30 TGTGCCTGGAGCAGGGGGCGGGTTGAAGTTGAAAAACTGTTTTTT CAWSRGRVEVEKLFF
. TRBJ1-2 . TRBV15 TGTGCCACCAGCAGAGATAGGAGGGGCTCTTATGGCTACACCTTC CATSRDRRGSYGYTF
. TRBJ1-1 . TRBV4-1 TGCGCCAGCAGCCAAGATCAGTACACTGAAGCTTTCTTT CASSQDQYTEAFF
. TRBJ2-2 TRBD2 TRBV7-8 TGTGCCAGCAGCTCCATAGCGGGAGTGGACACCGGGGAGCTGTTTTTT CASSSIAGVDTGELFF
once TRBJ2-1 TRBD1 TRBV24-1 TGTGCCACCGGAGGACAGGGCTCCTACAATGAGCAGTTCTTC CATGGQGSYNEQFF
. TRBJ2-3 . TRBV6-6 TGTGCCAGCAGTCACGACTACACCGGGTCCACGAGCACAGATACGCAGTATTTT CASSHDYTGSTSTDTQYF
. TRBJ2-5 TRBD1 TRBV5-6 TGTGCCAGCAGTTTGGCGGGACAGGGGGCGACCCAGTACTTC CASSLAGQGATQYF
. TRBJ1-2 . TRBV9 TGTGCCAGCAGCCTTGAGTCATACTATGGCTACACCTTC CASSLESYYGYTF
. TRBJ2-3 TRBD2 TRBV24-1 TGTGCCACCAGTGAGGCTAGCGGGATTGATACGCAGTATTTT CATSEASGIDTQYF